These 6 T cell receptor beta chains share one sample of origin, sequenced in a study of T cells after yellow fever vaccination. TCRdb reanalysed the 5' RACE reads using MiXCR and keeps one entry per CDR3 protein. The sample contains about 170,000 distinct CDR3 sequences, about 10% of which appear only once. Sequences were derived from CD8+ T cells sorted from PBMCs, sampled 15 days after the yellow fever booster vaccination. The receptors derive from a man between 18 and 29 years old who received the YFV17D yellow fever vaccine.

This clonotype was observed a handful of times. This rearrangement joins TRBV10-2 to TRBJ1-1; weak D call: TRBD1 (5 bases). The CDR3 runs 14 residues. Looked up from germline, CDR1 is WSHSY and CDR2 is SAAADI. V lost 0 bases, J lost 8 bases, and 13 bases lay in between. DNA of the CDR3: TGCGCCAGCAGTGAGTCGACGGGAGGGGAGGAAGCTTTCTTT. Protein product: CASSESTGGEEAFF.

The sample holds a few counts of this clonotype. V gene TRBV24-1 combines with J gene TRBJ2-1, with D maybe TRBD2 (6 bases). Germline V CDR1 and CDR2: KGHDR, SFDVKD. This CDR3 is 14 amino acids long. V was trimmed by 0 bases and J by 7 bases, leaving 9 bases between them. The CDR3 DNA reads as TGTGCCACCAGTGATTTGGTTGGGGGGAATGAGCAGTTCTTC. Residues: CATSDLVGGNEQFF.

The CDR3 here is CASSSTRFRSDEQYF. The CDR3 DNA is TGTGCCAGCAGCTCGACACGGTTCCGAAGCGACGAGCAGTACTTC. The chain employs TRBV7-9 and TRBJ2-7; D is undetermined. Germline V lookup: CDR1 SEHNR, CDR2 FQNEAQ (reference sequence). V lost 4 bases to trimming and J lost 5 bases, with 18 bases between them. The CDR3 runs to 15 residues.

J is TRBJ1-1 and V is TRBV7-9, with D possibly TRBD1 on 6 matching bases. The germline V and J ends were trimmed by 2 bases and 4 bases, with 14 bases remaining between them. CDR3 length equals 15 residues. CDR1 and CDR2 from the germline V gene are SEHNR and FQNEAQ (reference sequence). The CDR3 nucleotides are TGTGCCAGCAGCTTATCCAGGGCAGGGGTCACTGAAGCTTTCTTT. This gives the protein CASSLSRAGVTEAFF. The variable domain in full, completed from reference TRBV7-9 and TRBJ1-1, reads DTGVSQNPRHKITKRGQNVTFRCDPISEHNRLYWYRQTLGQGPEFLTYFQNEAQLEKSRLLSDRFSAERPKGSFSTLEIQRTEQGDSAMYLCASSLSRAGVTEAFFGQGTRLTVV.

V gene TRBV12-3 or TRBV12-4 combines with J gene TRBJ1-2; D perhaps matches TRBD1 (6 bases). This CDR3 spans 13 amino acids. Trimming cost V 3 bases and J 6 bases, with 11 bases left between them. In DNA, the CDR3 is TGTGCCAGCAGTTTCGTTACAGGGAATGGCTACACCTTC. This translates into CASSFVTGNGYTF.

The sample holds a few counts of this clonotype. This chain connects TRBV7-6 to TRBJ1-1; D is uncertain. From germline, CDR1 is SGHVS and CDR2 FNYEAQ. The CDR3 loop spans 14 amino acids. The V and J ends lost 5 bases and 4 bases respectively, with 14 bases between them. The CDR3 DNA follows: TGTGCCAGCAGCGCGGGCGGCCGGGGCACTGAAGCTTTCTTT. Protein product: CASSAGGRGTEAFF.